One sample yielded the 27 T cell receptor beta chains listed below, sequenced in a study of blood T cell repertoires in COVID-19. The table came from immunoSEQ multiplex PCR; TCRdb's copy has only in-frame clones and leaves some out. The sample carries about 300,000 clones, 85% recorded once. Material for sequencing was PBMCs or T cells enriched from blood (not recorded which). The receptors here all came from a woman between 25 and 40 years old who had been exposed to COVID-19.

The DNA for the CDR3 is TGTGCCAGCAGCTTACGACAGGCTTACTATAATTCACCCCTCCACTTT. Amino acids: CASSLRQAYYNSPLHF. The rearrangement uses TRBV11-3 and TRBJ1-6; the D gene is possibly TRBD1 (6 bases). CDR1 and CDR2 (germline): SGHNT, YENEEA. CDR3 size: 16 residues. Trimming shortened V by 2 bases and J by 3 bases, and 11 bases separated the two germline ends.

The rearrangement uses TRBV28 and TRBJ1-5; TRBD1 matches at 9 bases. The CDR3 is 14 amino acids. V shed 10 bases, J shed 2 bases, and the junction held 6 bases outside the gene matches. The germline gives CDR1 MDHEN, CDR2 SYDVKM. The CDR3 sequence is CAINTGGGNQPQHF. The CDR3 DNA reads TGTGCCATTAATACAGGGGGCGGCAATCAGCCCCAGCATTTT.

The gene calls are TRBV10-3 and TRBJ1-1, with TRBD1 matching over 7 bases. Germline V gene data show CDR1 as ENHRY and CDR2 as SYGVKD. The junction had 7 bases not matched to a gene; V was cut back by 8 bases and J by 4 bases. The CDR3 has 13 amino acids. The CDR3 sequence is CAILSSGGTEAFF. The CDR3 region has the DNA TGTGCCATCTTAAGTTCAGGGGGCACTGAAGCTTTCTTT.

CDR3 sequence reads: CASSLAGDRLEQFF. The DNA for the CDR3 is TGTGCCAGCAGCCTAGCGGGAGACCGTTTAGAGCAGTTCTTC. The chain joins TRBV14 to TRBJ2-1; 9 bases are shared with TRBD2. The CDR3 is 14 amino acids. V trimming: 4 bases; J trimming: 10 bases; junction bases outside the gene matches: 8. Germline lookup yields CDR1 SGHDN and CDR2 FVKESK.

V gene TRBV11-3 combines with J gene TRBJ1-6; TRBD1 might be the D (6 bases). The CDR3 sequence is 16 residues long. CDR1 SGHNT and CDR2 YENEEA come from the germline V gene. V dropped 4 bases and J dropped 5 bases, with 15 bases sitting between them. CDR3 sequence: CASSSTGGFDNSPLHF. The CDR3 DNA reads TGTGCCAGCAGCTCCACGGGGGGCTTTGATAATTCACCCCTCCACTTT.

The chain uses TRBV14 and TRBJ1-6; a possible D gene is TRBD1 (5 bases). Germline V lookup: CDR1 SGHDN, CDR2 FVKESK. The CDR3 extends over 15 amino acids. V lost 3 bases, J lost 6 bases, and 12 bases lay in between. The CDR3 DNA reads as TGTGCCAGCAGCCAGAGTCAGGGTAGTAATTCACCCCTCCACTTT. This codes for CASSQSQGSNSPLHF.

This clone has only one observation. The rearrangement links TRBV27 to TRBJ2-3; possibly TRBD1 for D (6 bases). CDR1 is MNHEY and CDR2 is SMNVEV in the germline V gene (reference sequence). The CDR3 sequence is 14 residues long. The V gene lost 7 bases and the J gene lost 3 bases, with 14 bases spanning the gap. The CDR3 reads CASKGERRTDTQYF. As DNA, the CDR3 is TGTGCCAGCAAGGGGGAGCGGAGGACAGATACGCAGTATTTT.

This clone was detected only once. This chain connects TRBV15 to TRBJ2-3, with 8 bases fitting TRBD2. The CDR3 is 14 residues long. Unmatched junction bases numbered 5, after V lost 5 bases and J lost 4 bases. Germline loops: CDR1 LNHNV, CDR2 YYDKDF (reference sequence). This CDR3 reads CATSGTSSADTQYF. Written as DNA, the CDR3 is TGTGCCACCAGCGGGACTAGTTCCGCAGATACGCAGTATTTT. Full variable domain (rest looked up from reference TRBV15 and TRBJ2-3): DAMVIQNPRYQVTQFGKPVTLSCSQTLNHNVMYWYQQKSSQAPKLLFHYYDKDFNNEADTPDNFQSRRPNTSFCFLDIRSPGLGDTAMYLCATSGTSSADTQYFGPGTRLTVL.

The sample holds a few counts of this clone. The chain links TRBV6-5 to TRBJ1-6; 8 bases fit TRBD1. Germline V gene sequence: CDR1 MNHEY, CDR2 SVGAGI. J was trimmed by 5 bases and V by 5 bases; bases with no gene match: 5. The CDR3 is 15 residues long. The CDR3 sequence is CASSRLDRDNSPLHF. The CDR3 DNA reads as TGTGCCAGCAGTCGCTTGGACAGGGATAATTCACCCCTCCACTTT.

This chain connects TRBV11-2 to TRBJ1-5, with a weak D call TRBD1 (5 bases). The germline CDR1 and CDR2 sequences are SGHAT and FQNNGV. Trimming cost V 6 bases and J 0 bases, with 9 bases left between them. This CDR3 is 14 amino acids long. This CDR3 is CASSSGYSNQPQHF. In nucleotides, the CDR3 is TGTGCCAGCAGTTCAGGGTATAGCAATCAGCCCCAGCATTTT.

The rearrangement uses TRBV5-1 and TRBJ1-1; D is undetermined. The V end was cut by 0 bases, the J end by 2 bases, with 5 bases between. Germline V gene data show CDR1 as SGHRS and CDR2 as YFSETQ. CDR3 length: 13 residues. The CDR3 region has the DNA TGCGCCAGCAGCTTGGGGAGTAACACTGAAGCTTTCTTT. This codes for CASSLGSNTEAFF.

The chain is built from TRBV9 and TRBJ2-3, with 8 bases lining up with TRBD2. This CDR3 comprises 18 residues. CDR1 and CDR2 from the germline V gene are SGDLS and YYNGEE. J gave up 3 bases and V 4 bases, and 16 bases lay outside the gene matches. CDR3 sequence (DNA): TGTGCCAGCAGCCTCGTAGCTGGCGGGAGGTGGGGGACAGATACGCAGTATTTT. Its translation is CASSLVAGGRWGTDTQYF.

The chain has TRBV28 and TRBJ1-1; D unresolved. There are 14 residues in the CDR3. Germline V gene data show CDR1 as MDHEN and CDR2 as SYDVKM. V lost 2 bases, J lost 3 bases, and 10 bases lay in between. The CDR3: CASSLGSRYTEAFF. The CDR3 DNA is TGTGCCAGCAGTTTAGGAAGCAGGTACACTGAAGCTTTCTTT.

The rearrangement uses TRBV30 and TRBJ1-3; the D is unclear. CDR3 length: 14 amino acids. Germline assignment: CDR1 GTSNPN and CDR2 SVGIG (reference sequence). Trimming removed 2 bases from V and 3 bases from J, with 11 bases in between. The CDR3 DNA reads as TGTGCCTGGAGTCCTGACAATTTTGGAAACACCATATATTTT. This codes for CAWSPDNFGNTIYF.

This clone was observed a single time. The chain has TRBV28 and TRBJ2-1; 10 bases match TRBD2. Germline CDR1 reads MDHEN; CDR2 reads SYDVKM. The CDR3 sequence is 17 residues long. The junction had 16 bases not matched to a gene; V was cut back by 8 bases and J by 6 bases. The CDR3 DNA sequence: TGTGCCAGCCGGACTAGCGGAAACCTTTATGTGGTCAATGAGCAGTTCTTC. It is translated as CASRTSGNLYVVNEQFF.

This clone was detected only a few times. Here the CDR3 DNA reads TGTGCCAGTAGGGAGGGCAATCAGCCCCAGCATTTT. This translates into CASREGNQPQHF. This sequence joins TRBV19 and TRBJ1-5; no clear D gene. CDR1 LNHDA and CDR2 SQIVND come from the germline V gene (reference sequence). The CDR3 length is 12 residues. Trimming removed 6 bases from V and 2 bases from J, with 5 bases in between.

The CDR3 DNA follows: TGTGCCAGTGCCTGGGGCTTTAATTCACCCCTCCACTTT. It specifies CASAWGFNSPLHF. This chain connects TRBV6-5 to TRBJ1-6; the D gene is possibly TRBD1 (5 bases). CDR1 and CDR2 from the germline V gene are MNHEY and SVGAGI. This CDR3 spans 13 amino acids. V lost 9 bases and J lost 6, with 12 bases in between.

This chain connects TRBV30 to TRBJ2-7; D may be TRBD2 (5 bases). The CDR3 has 14 amino acids. V was clipped by 4 bases and J by 2 bases, with 15 bases between them. The germline V gene encodes CDR1 GTSNPN and CDR2 SVGIG (reference sequence). CDR3 nucleotide sequence: TGTGCCTGGAACACCGGGAACCCCGCCTACGAGCAGTACTTC. Its protein product is CAWNTGNPAYEQYF.

This clone turned up a few times. The rearrangement uses TRBV28 and TRBJ1-5; the match to TRBD1 covers 11 bases. The CDR3 consists of 15 residues. J was trimmed by 2 bases and V by 6 bases; bases with no gene match: 3. Germline V gene data show CDR1 as MDHEN and CDR2 as SYDVKM. CDR3 residues: CASRGTGGGNQPQHF. The CDR3, as DNA: TGTGCCAGCAGAGGGACAGGGGGGGGCAATCAGCCCCAGCATTTT.

This chain connects TRBV27 to TRBJ2-7; 9 bases are shared with TRBD1. After removal of 4 bases from V and 5 bases from J, the junction contained 6 bases not matched to a gene. CDR1 is MNHEY and CDR2 is SMNVEV in the germline V gene (reference sequence). This CDR3 contains 14 residues. The CDR3 loop is CASSSEQGANEQYF. CDR3 coding DNA: TGTGCCAGCAGTTCAGAACAGGGGGCCAACGAGCAGTACTTC.

V is TRBV28 and J is TRBJ1-1, with D possibly TRBD1 on 5 matching bases. Trimming took 1 base from V and 5 from J, leaving 14 bases between them. The CDR3 is made up of 15 amino acids. From germline, CDR1 is MDHEN and CDR2 SYDVKM. This CDR3 is CASSLYGGIGTEAFF. CDR3 sequence (DNA): TGTGCCAGCAGTTTATATGGGGGGATTGGGACTGAAGCTTTCTTT. Full variable domain (outside the CDR3, taken from reference TRBV28 and TRBJ1-1): DVKVTQSSRYLVKRTGEKVFLECVQDMDHENMFWYRQDPGLGLRLIYFSYDVKMKEKGDIPEGYSVSREKKERFSLILESASTNQTSMYLCASSLYGGIGTEAFFGQGTRLTVV.

The chain joins TRBV7-2 to TRBJ2-1; 12 bases line up with TRBD2. CDR1 is SGHTA, CDR2 FQGNSA, per germline. The CDR3 covers 17 residues. The V segment lost 4 bases and the J segment 1 base; nucleotides outside the gene matches: 5. The CDR3 nucleotides are TGTGCCAGCAGCTCCCTAGCGGGGGGGCTGTCCTACAATGAGCAGTTCTTC. It yields the protein CASSSLAGGLSYNEQFF.

The rearrangement joins TRBV5-1 to TRBJ2-5, with 11 bases lining up with TRBD2. Unmatched junction bases numbered 2, after V lost 2 bases and J lost 5 bases. CDR3 length: 14 residues. Looked up from germline, CDR1 is SGHRS and CDR2 is YFSETQ. The CDR3 sequence is CASSFRTSGETQYF. The DNA for the CDR3 is TGCGCCAGCAGCTTTCGGACTAGCGGGGAGACCCAGTACTTC.

V and J are TRBV2 and TRBJ2-3; 8 nucleotides line up with TRBD1. CDR1 is SNHLY, CDR2 FYNNEI, per germline. This CDR3 region has 12 residues. The CDR3 DNA is TGTGCGTATGACAGGGGAGAAGATACGCAGTATTTT. This translates into CAYDRGEDTQYF. Supplemented by reference TRBV2 and TRBJ2-3, the full variable domain reads EPEVTQTPSHQVTQMGQEVILRCVPISNHLYFYWYRQILGQKVEFLVSFYNNEISEKSEIFDDQFSVERPDGSNFTLKIRSTKLEDSAMYFCAYDRGEDTQYFGPGTRLTVL.

V and J are TRBV28 and TRBJ2-1; 11 nucleotides match TRBD1. With 6 bases clipped from V and 10 bases from J, the junction kept 11 bases outside the gene matches. This CDR3 contains 15 residues. Germline V gene sequence: CDR1 MDHEN, CDR2 SYDVKM. Written as DNA, the CDR3 is TGTGCCAGCAGCCTCGCAGGACAGGGGGCTGGCGAGCAGTTCTTC. It encodes CASSLAGQGAGEQFF.

This clone was counted many times. This chain connects TRBV4-2 to TRBJ2-5; D uncertain. Trimming shortened V by 1 base and J by 3 bases, and 9 bases separated the two germline ends. This CDR3 contains 14 residues. The germline CDR1 and CDR2 sequences are LGHNA and YNFKEQ. In DNA form, the CDR3 reads TGTGCCAGCAGCCAAGGGCGGAGCGAAGAGACCCAGTACTTC. Protein sequence: CASSQGRSEETQYF.

This clone has only a few counts. This chain uses TRBV2 with TRBJ1-1; D is undetermined. The V and J ends lost 0 bases and 5 bases respectively, with 13 bases between them. CDR1 and CDR2 from the germline V gene are SNHLY and FYNNEI. This CDR3 contains 15 residues. The CDR3 loop reads CASSEARVLPTEAFF. The CDR3 DNA reads TGTGCCAGCAGTGAAGCGCGGGTCCTACCGACTGAAGCTTTCTTT.